This passage covers 2 T cell receptor beta chains from one sample sequenced in a study of blood T cell repertoires in COVID-19. Sequenced by immunoSEQ multiplex PCR; TCRdb stores in-frame clones only, minus some. The sample lists 280,000 or so clones, 85% to 90% occurring once. The material sequenced was peripheral blood. Source of these receptors: a human donor in a cohort sampled during active COVID-19.

V and J are TRBV27 and TRBJ2-3; D may be TRBD1 (6 bases). This CDR3 has 14 amino acids. CDR1 is MNHEY, CDR2 SMNVEV, per germline (reference sequence). The germline V and J ends were trimmed by 6 bases and 4 bases, with 14 bases remaining between them. In nucleotides, the CDR3 is TGTGCCAGCAGCCAGGGGAGATACCCAGATACGCAGTATTTT. Amino acids: CASSQGRYPDTQYF.

The genes are TRBV30 and TRBJ2-5, with a weak D call TRBD2 (6 bases). The CDR3 spans 18 residues. Trimming shortened V by 0 bases and J by 1 base, and 21 bases separated the two germline ends. Germline-derived CDR1 and CDR2 are GTSNPN and SVGIG (reference sequence). Here the CDR3 DNA reads TGTGCCTGGAGTGTTTACGGTCTCCGGGGGAAGGGCCAAGAGACCCAGTACTTC. Amino acid sequence: CAWSVYGLRGKGQETQYF.